This T cell receptor beta chain derives from a study of CD8+CD57+ T cells in acquired aplastic anemia. Study-level background: Average DNA yield from sorted CD4+ and CD8+ cells was approximately 3.2 ug. Healthy donors yielded around 11 million CD4+ cell reads on average.

This clonotype showed up many times. No antigen is known for it. The length of the CDR3 is 15 residues. Trimming took off 1 base at V and 7 bases at J, with 14 bases between the two ends. CDR1 is MGHRA, CDR2 YSYEKL, per germline. Study-wide points: Found in both controls and patients were approximately 29 CD8+ CDR3 sequences. A significant difference in CD8+ Simpson's diversity between patients and controls was not found.

Investigators profiled TCR beta VDJ and CDR3 from genomic DNA template. One entry per CDR3 protein, called by TCRdb with MiXCR from the reads. The sample holds some 180,000 distinct CDR3 sequences; about 47% are singletons and the top ten take approximately 3%. This TCR was recovered from a human donor in good health. V is TRBV4-1 and J is TRBJ1-5; no firm D call. Sequenced: sorted CD4+, CD8+, or CD8+CD57+ T cells (not recorded which) from PBMCs. CDR3 residues: CASSQVKGIGQPQHF. CDR3 nucleotides: TGCGCCAGCAGCCAAGTGAAAGGTATTGGGCAGCCCCAGCATTTT.